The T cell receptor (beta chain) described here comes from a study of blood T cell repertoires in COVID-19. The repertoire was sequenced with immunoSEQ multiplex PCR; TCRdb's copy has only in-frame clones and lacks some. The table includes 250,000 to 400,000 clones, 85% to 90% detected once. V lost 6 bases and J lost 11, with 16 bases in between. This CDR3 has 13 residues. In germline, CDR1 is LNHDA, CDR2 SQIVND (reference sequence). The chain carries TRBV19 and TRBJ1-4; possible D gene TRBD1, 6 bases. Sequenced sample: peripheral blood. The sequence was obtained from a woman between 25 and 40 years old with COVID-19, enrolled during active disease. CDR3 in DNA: TGTGCCAGTAGAAATGACATGACAGGCAAACTGTTTTTT. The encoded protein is CASRNDMTGKLFF.